One sample yielded the 25 T cell receptor beta chains listed below, sequenced in a study of T cells expressing NK-cell markers. For each CDR3 protein, TCRdb gives one entry from its re-call of the 5' RACE reads, without DNA. The sample has a few hundred thousand distinct CDR3 sequences; the top ten hold around 4.9%. The specimen was blood T cells: a sorted CD56 or NKG2C T cell subset, CD4+ or CD8+ T cells, or bulk PBMC T cells (not recorded which). The receptors here all came from a man aged 18-69 years in good health.

J is TRBJ2-3 and V is TRBV19; TCRdb's D call of TRBD2 is untestable without DNA. CDR1 and CDR2 from the germline V gene are LNHDA and SQIVND (reference sequence). The CDR3 is 12 amino acids. CDR3 loop: CASSTRRDTQYF.

The chain is built from TRBV6-1 and TRBJ1-1; lacking DNA, the TRBD1 call made by TCRdb goes unchecked. The CDR3 runs to 13 residues. Germline values: CDR1 MNHNS, CDR2 SASEGT. The CDR3 reads CASWDRVFSEAFF.

The chain employs TRBV20-1 and TRBJ1-1; the TRBD1 assignment by TCRdb is unverifiable without DNA. Germline lookup yields CDR1 DFQATT and CDR2 SNEGSKA (reference sequence). The CDR3 contains 14 residues. CDR3 residues: CSARVRQGGTEAFF.

The chain uses TRBV6-5 and TRBJ1-5; the TRBD1 assignment by TCRdb is unverifiable without DNA. Per germline, CDR1 MNHEY and CDR2 SVGAGI. The CDR3 totals 17 residues. This CDR3 is CASSSFKGDAGNQPQHF.

The J gene is TRBJ1-4, the V gene TRBV2; with no DNA, the TCRdb D assignment of TRBD1 cannot be verified. Germline loops: CDR1 SNHLY, CDR2 FYNNEI. This CDR3 is built from 14 residues. The CDR3 protein is CASGDRTGVEKLFF.

The rearrangement uses TRBV20-1 and TRBJ2-7; absent DNA, TCRdb's TRBD1 call cannot be checked. The CDR3 consists of 12 residues. Germline V lookup: CDR1 DFQATT, CDR2 SNEGSKA (reference sequence). CDR3: CSARRQGGEQYF.

The rearrangement joins TRBV27 to TRBJ2-3; with no DNA, the TCRdb D assignment of TRBD2 cannot be verified. The CDR3 consists of 19 residues. The germline V gene encodes CDR1 MNHEY and CDR2 SMNVEV (reference sequence). The CDR3 sequence is CASSYRPGTSGVRTDTQYF.

The gene calls are TRBV24-1 and TRBJ2-5; TCRdb proposes TRBD1, but this gene call is untestable without DNA. This CDR3 has 15 amino acids. Germline V lookup: CDR1 KGHDR, CDR2 SFDVKD. The CDR3 loop is CATSEGTGAGETQYF.

The chain uses TRBV6-1 and TRBJ1-1. Looked up from germline, CDR1 is MNHNS and CDR2 is SASEGT. The CDR3 spans 13 residues. CDR3 loop: CAGRDRAYTEAFF.

The chain is built from TRBV29-1 and TRBJ2-7; TCRdb lists TRBD2, though no DNA is available to test this call. The germline V gene has CDR1 SQVTM and CDR2 ANQGSEA. CDR3 length: 15 residues. Here the CDR3 reads CSVEEEGETSYEQYF.

The genes are TRBV6-4 and TRBJ1-6. Germline assignment: CDR1 MRHNA and CDR2 SNTAGT. There are 13 residues in the CDR3. The CDR3 loop reads CASSVAGDSPLHF.

The rearrangement links TRBV20-1 to TRBJ1-3; absent DNA, TCRdb's TRBD1 call cannot be checked. This CDR3 comprises 14 residues. Germline values: CDR1 DFQATT, CDR2 SNEGSKA (reference sequence). CDR3 residues: CSARVAQGINTIYF.

The V and J genes are TRBV18 and TRBJ2-2. CDR3 length equals 15 residues. Per the germline V gene, CDR1 is KGHSH and CDR2 is LQKENI. The CDR3 spells CASSPPGPRTGELFF.

The V and J genes are TRBV28 and TRBJ2-5; TCRdb reports TRBD2, a call that lacks DNA to check it against. Germline CDR1 reads MDHEN; CDR2 reads SYDVKM. The CDR3 covers 15 residues. The CDR3 loop is CASRTVGGGQETQYF.

V is TRBV9 and J is TRBJ1-3. This CDR3 has 14 residues. Germline assignment: CDR1 SGDLS and CDR2 YYNGEE. CDR3 in amino acids: CASSVVPSGNTIYF.

The chain is built from TRBV28 and TRBJ2-4; TCRdb proposes TRBD2, but this gene call is untestable without DNA. The CDR3 totals 15 residues. In germline, CDR1 is MDHEN, CDR2 SYDVKM. CDR3 loop: CASRTTSGGKNIQYF.

V usage is TRBV7-9 and J usage is TRBJ2-1; TCRdb designates TRBD1, a call that cannot be tested without DNA. Germline V lookup: CDR1 SEHNR, CDR2 FQNEAQ (reference sequence). CDR3 size: 14 residues. The CDR3 loop reads CASSSQGIHNEQFF.

V and J are TRBV19 and TRBJ2-2; the D call from TCRdb, TRBD1, cannot be confirmed without DNA. The germline CDR1 and CDR2 sequences are LNHDA and SQIVND (reference sequence). This CDR3 contains 15 residues. CDR3 loop: CASRARTTNTGELFF.

The CDR3: CASRIGTAYVQQYF. The chain employs TRBV5-1 and TRBJ2-7; TCRdb proposes TRBD1, but this gene call is untestable without DNA. Germline-derived CDR1 and CDR2 are SGHRS and YFSETQ. The CDR3 length is 14 residues.

V and J are TRBV6-5 and TRBJ1-6; TCRdb outputs TRBD1, but without DNA this stays unchecked. The CDR3 has 18 amino acids. CDR1 and CDR2 from the germline V gene are MNHEY and SVGAGI. CDR3 sequence reads: CASSYWGRSWDSKSPLHF.

The chain carries TRBV27 and TRBJ1-1; TCRdb reports TRBD1, a call that lacks DNA to check it against. This CDR3 has 15 amino acids. Germline values: CDR1 MNHEY, CDR2 SMNVEV (reference sequence). CDR3 sequence: CASSYRGRGLSEAFF.

This chain's CDR3 is CASSLDYGYSNQPQHF. The chain recombines TRBV7-8 with TRBJ1-5. Looked up from germline, CDR1 is SGHVS and CDR2 is FQNEAQ. The CDR3 spans 16 residues.

V usage is TRBV28 and J usage is TRBJ1-2; TCRdb designates TRBD1, a call that cannot be tested without DNA. Looked up from germline, CDR1 is MDHEN and CDR2 is SYDVKM. The CDR3 has 14 residues. The CDR3: CASSFLWGDYGYTF.

V is TRBV5-1 and J is TRBJ2-5; checking the TCRdb D call of TRBD2 is not possible without DNA. The germline V gene encodes CDR1 SGHRS and CDR2 YFSETQ. This CDR3 has 16 residues. CDR3 in amino acids: CASSPGLVIGRETQYF.

This chain joins TRBV28 and TRBJ2-2. Germline values: CDR1 MDHEN, CDR2 SYDVKM. The CDR3 consists of 18 residues. CDR3 protein: CASSFKLLSRRNTGELFF.